This passage covers 24 T cell receptor beta chains from one sample sequenced in a study of T cells in Graves' hyperthyroidism and ophthalmopathy. Amplification yielded TCR beta CDR3 regions, with RNA transcripts as the source. In the first-round RT-PCR of the TCR CDR3, the HTBI primer set was used. TCRdb used MiXCR to reprocess the multiplex PCR reads, holding one entry per CDR3 protein. Of approximately 600,000 distinct CDR3 sequences listed, about 16% are singletons. Sequenced material: blood. These receptors all come from a woman aged 30 to 39 with Graves' hyperthyroidism.

This clonotype occurred many times. The chain has TRBV24-1 and TRBJ1-5; possibly TRBD1 for D (5 bases). Between the trimmed V and J ends, which lost 0 bases and 9 bases, there was a span of 5 bases. The CDR3 covers 12 residues. Germline CDR1 reads KGHDR; CDR2 reads SFDVKD. The CDR3 nucleotides are TGTGCCACCAGTGATTTGAGGGGGCCCCAGCATTTT. Translated, it gives CATSDLRGPQHF.

The chain employs TRBV4-1 and TRBJ2-4; 7 bases are shared with TRBD1. V gave up 2 bases and J gave up 0 bases; unmatched junction bases: 10. Germline V gene sequence: CDR1 MGHRA, CDR2 YSYEKL. This CDR3 is built from 18 residues. The CDR3 spells CASSQPGQLTLAKNIQYF. CDR3 in DNA: TGCGCCAGCAGCCAACCGGGACAGCTGACCTTAGCCAAAAACATTCAGTACTTC.

This clonotype turned up a few times. CDR3 in amino acids: CSASSRAGTSYNEQFF. The CDR3 bases are TGCAGTGCTAGTAGCCGGGCGGGAACCTCCTACAATGAGCAGTTCTTC. V is TRBV20-1 and J is TRBJ2-1; D is possibly TRBD2 (6 bases). Germline CDR1 is DFQATT and CDR2 is SNEGSKA (reference sequence). The germline V and J ends were trimmed by 3 bases and 0 bases, with 15 bases remaining between them. The CDR3 runs 16 residues.

The rearrangement links TRBV11-2 to TRBJ2-3; D is perhaps TRBD2 (5 bases). This CDR3 region has 14 residues. V lost 8 bases to trimming and J lost 2 bases, with 14 bases between them. The germline V gene encodes CDR1 SGHAT and CDR2 FQNNGV. The CDR3 loop reads CASHPRGDTDTQYF. The CDR3 DNA follows: TGTGCCAGCCACCCTCGGGGAGACACAGATACGCAGTATTTT.

This clonotype occurred many times. The gene calls are TRBV3-1 and TRBJ1-5; possibly TRBD1 for D (5 bases). Germline assignment: CDR1 LGHDT and CDR2 YNNKEL (reference sequence). The V gene lost 1 base and the J gene lost 7 bases, with 11 bases spanning the gap. The CDR3 sequence is 14 residues long. The CDR3 loop reads CASSQGQGGQPQHF. CDR3 nucleotide sequence: TGTGCCAGCAGCCAAGGGCAGGGAGGGCAGCCCCAGCATTTT.

Ten or more counts support this clonotype. The rearrangement links TRBV6-1 to TRBJ2-7; 8 bases align to TRBD1. CDR3 length: 14 amino acids. The J segment lost 2 bases and the V segment lost 5 bases, leaving 5 bases of the junction unmatched. In germline, CDR1 is MNHNS, CDR2 SASEGT. The CDR3 DNA is TGTGCCAGCAGTCGCCAGGACAGGGCCTACGAGCAGTACTTC. Protein: CASSRQDRAYEQYF.

This clonotype appeared many times. The chain is built from TRBV7-2 and TRBJ2-3, with TRBD2 identical over 8 bases. Germline V gives CDR1 SGHTA, CDR2 FQGNSA. This CDR3 has 18 residues. Trimming removed 5 bases from V and 0 bases from J; junction bases left unmatched: 13. The CDR3 spells CASSPMNLAGSSTDTQYF. The CDR3 nucleotides read TGTGCCAGCAGCCCTATGAACCTAGCGGGTTCTAGCACAGATACGCAGTATTTT.

This clonotype was recorded many times. The chain has TRBV6-1 and TRBJ2-7; weak D call: TRBD2 (7 bases). Trimming took 10 bases from V and 0 from J, leaving 16 bases between them. CDR1 and CDR2 (germline): MNHNS, SASEGT. The CDR3 covers 14 residues. CDR3 coding DNA: TGTGCCACCAAACGGGCGGGGGCCTCCTACGAGCAGTACTTC. Its translation: CATKRAGASYEQYF.

The V call is TRBV7-2, the J call TRBJ1-1; maybe TRBD1 (5 bases). There are 15 residues in the CDR3. Deletions cut 0 bases from V and 8 bases from J, with 16 bases between. The germline V gene encodes CDR1 SGHTA and CDR2 FQGNSA. The CDR3 DNA reads TGTGCCAGCAGCTTAGCCGCAGGGCTTGCCCCCGAAGCTTTCTTT. It codes for CASSLAAGLAPEAFF.

This clonotype occurred many times. This chain connects TRBV5-1 to TRBJ2-7, with 10 bases aligning to TRBD2. This CDR3 contains 15 residues. J was trimmed by 4 bases and V by 1 base; bases with no gene match: 5. Germline V gene lookup returns CDR1 SGHRS and CDR2 YFSETQ. This CDR3 reads CASSLTSGAYYEQYF. The CDR3 DNA reads as TGCGCCAGCAGCTTGACTAGCGGGGCATATTACGAGCAGTACTTC.

This clonotype came up many times. CDR3 nucleotides: TGTGCCTGGAGCCCAAATTACAATGAGCAGTTCTTC. Its translation: CAWSPNYNEQFF. The genes are TRBV30 and TRBJ2-1, with D unclear. Germline CDR1 reads GTSNPN; CDR2 reads SVGIG (reference sequence). The CDR3 extends over 12 amino acids. V was cut by 3 bases and J by 4 bases, with 7 bases left in between.

This clonotype was counted at least ten times. For the CDR3, the DNA is TGTGCCAGCAGTTTATCAGTGGGACAGGTGCTATCTCGCACTGAAGCTTTCTTT. Translated, it gives CASSLSVGQVLSRTEAFF. The chain couples TRBV12-3 or TRBV12-4 to TRBJ1-1, with 8 nucleotides matching TRBD1. The CDR3 is 18 residues long. With V trimmed by 2 bases and J by 4 bases, 15 bases remained unmatched.

This clonotype has a handful of counts. The chain carries TRBV28 and TRBJ2-5; D uncertain. Germline V gene sequence: CDR1 MDHEN, CDR2 SYDVKM. The V gene lost 3 bases and the J gene lost 4 bases, with 6 bases spanning the gap. The CDR3 spans 12 residues. CDR3 protein: CASSFLRETQYF. CDR3 sequence (DNA): TGTGCCAGCAGTTTCCTCCGAGAGACCCAGTACTTC.

This clonotype was recorded a few times. This rearrangement joins TRBV6-5 to TRBJ2-1; D gene ambiguous. The germline V and J ends were trimmed by 0 bases and 6 bases, with 15 bases remaining between them. Germline CDR1 is MNHEY and CDR2 is SVGAGI. The CDR3 has 16 amino acids. CDR3 nucleotides: TGTGCCAGCAGTTACTCGTTCATCGGGCCCCGCAATGAGCAGTTCTTC. It specifies CASSYSFIGPRNEQFF.

This clonotype was picked up many times. V usage is TRBV7-9 and J usage is TRBJ1-2, with D hard to call. V was pared by 4 bases and J by 4 bases, with 10 bases between. CDR3 length: 13 amino acids. Per the germline V gene, CDR1 is SEHNR and CDR2 is FQNEAQ (reference sequence). Here the CDR3 DNA reads TGTGCCAGCAGCTCGCTCCTCGGCTATGGCTACACCTTC. It encodes CASSSLLGYGYTF.

The chain combines TRBV11-2 with TRBJ2-5; weak D call: TRBD2 (7 bases). CDR1 and CDR2 from the germline V gene are SGHAT and FQNNGV. Trimming pared 5 bases from V and 9 bases from J, leaving 13 bases between. The CDR3 length is 12 residues. Written as DNA, the CDR3 is TGTGCCAGCAGCCAATGGGGGGGGCCCCAGTACTTC. Residues: CASSQWGGPQYF.

This clonotype was counted between two and nine times. This chain uses TRBV6-1 with TRBJ1-6, with D possibly being TRBD1 (6 bases). Deletions cut 0 bases from V and 6 bases from J, with 21 bases between. The CDR3 is 19 residues long. Germline V gives CDR1 MNHNS, CDR2 SASEGT. CDR3 DNA: TGTGCCAGCAGTGAAGCGCGTGTGAGGGGGTTGGATGGTAATTCACCCCTCCACTTT. It is translated as CASSEARVRGLDGNSPLHF.

This clonotype was recorded many times. The rearrangement joins TRBV3-1 to TRBJ2-5, with 7 nucleotides matching TRBD2. Germline CDR1 reads LGHDT; CDR2 reads YNNKEL (reference sequence). This CDR3 has 14 residues. Unmatched junction bases numbered 8, after V lost 6 bases and J lost 4 bases. The CDR3 sequence: CASSVASGGETQYF. CDR3 nucleotide sequence: TGTGCCAGCAGTGTCGCGTCGGGGGGAGAGACCCAGTACTTC.

This clonotype was seen once. The junction does not match germline at one end; this may be a read error. The chain is built from TRBV7-6 and TRBJ2-7, with D possibly matching TRBD2 (6 bases). The V gene's germline CDR1 is SGHVS and CDR2 FNYEAQ. The CDR3 is 14 amino acids. The CDR3 DNA reads as TGTGGCAGCAGCTTAGCCGGGAGCTCCTACGAGCAGTACTTC. Translated: CGSSLAGSSYEQYF.

In DNA, the CDR3 is TGTGCCAGCAGCTTAAGACAGTCGAACACCGGGGAGCTGTTTTTT. It is translated as CASSLRQSNTGELFF. The chain couples TRBV11-3 to TRBJ2-2, with D tentatively TRBD1 (5 bases). Trimming pared 2 bases from V and 0 bases from J, leaving 7 bases between. This CDR3 has 15 amino acids. The V gene's germline CDR1 is SGHNT and CDR2 YENEEA.

This clonotype appeared a few times. This rearrangement joins TRBV9 to TRBJ1-1; D remains ambiguous. This CDR3 contains 14 residues. The germline V gene encodes CDR1 SGDLS and CDR2 YYNGEE. V was pared by 0 bases and J by 2 bases, with 8 bases between. The CDR3 loop is CASSVDGRNTEAFF. In DNA form, the CDR3 reads TGTGCCAGCAGCGTAGACGGAAGAAACACTGAAGCTTTCTTT.

V gene TRBV28 combines with J gene TRBJ2-7, with a possible D match to TRBD2 (5 bases). The CDR3 has 11 residues. V lost 8 bases and J 3 bases, leaving 8 bases between the germline ends. CDR1 and CDR2 from the germline V gene are MDHEN and SYDVKM. CDR3 nucleotide sequence: TGTGCCAGCGAGGGAGTCTACGAGCAGTACTTC. Protein: CASEGVYEQYF.

The DNA of the CDR3 is TGTGCCAGCTCAACACAGGGGTCGGATTCACCCCTCCACTTT. Amino acids: CASSTQGSDSPLHF. V and J are TRBV18 and TRBJ1-6; 7 bases fit TRBD1. CDR3 length: 14 residues. Germline loops: CDR1 KGHSH, CDR2 LQKENI. V lost 5 bases to trimming and J lost 8 bases; unmatched junction nucleotides: 6.

Ten or more counts support this clonotype. This chain connects TRBV18 to TRBJ2-7; 10 bases agree with TRBD1. This CDR3 is 14 amino acids long. The ends lost 6 bases at V and 5 bases at J; junction bases unmatched: 7. Per germline, CDR1 KGHSH and CDR2 LQKENI. The CDR3 loop is CASSPGTGVNEQYF. The CDR3 DNA is TGTGCCAGCTCCCCTGGGACAGGGGTCAACGAGCAGTACTTC.